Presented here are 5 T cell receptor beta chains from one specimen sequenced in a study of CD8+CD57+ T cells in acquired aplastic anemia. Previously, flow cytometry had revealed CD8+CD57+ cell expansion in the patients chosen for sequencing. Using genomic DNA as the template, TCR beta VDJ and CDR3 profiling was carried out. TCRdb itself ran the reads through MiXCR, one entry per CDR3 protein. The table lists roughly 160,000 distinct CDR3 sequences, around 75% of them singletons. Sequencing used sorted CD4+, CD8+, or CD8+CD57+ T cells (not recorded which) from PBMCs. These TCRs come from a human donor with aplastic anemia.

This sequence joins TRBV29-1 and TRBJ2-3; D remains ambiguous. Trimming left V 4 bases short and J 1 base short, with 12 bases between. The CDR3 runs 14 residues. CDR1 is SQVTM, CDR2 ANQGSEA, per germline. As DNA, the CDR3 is TGCAGCGTTGGTATGGCTCAGCGCACAGATACGCAGTATTTT. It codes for CSVGMAQRTDTQYF.

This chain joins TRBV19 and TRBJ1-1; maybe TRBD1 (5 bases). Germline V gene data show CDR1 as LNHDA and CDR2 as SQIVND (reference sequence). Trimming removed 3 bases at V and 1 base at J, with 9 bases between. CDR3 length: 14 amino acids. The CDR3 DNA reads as TGTGCCAGTAGTATGCAGGGAGGGAACACTGAAGCTTTCTTT. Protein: CASSMQGGNTEAFF. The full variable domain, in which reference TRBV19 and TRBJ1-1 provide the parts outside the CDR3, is DGGITQSPKYLFRKEGQNVTLSCEQNLNHDAMYWYRQDPGQGLRLIYYSQIVNDFQKGDIAEGYSVSREKKESFPLTVTSAQKNPTAFYLCASSMQGGNTEAFFGQGTRLTVV.

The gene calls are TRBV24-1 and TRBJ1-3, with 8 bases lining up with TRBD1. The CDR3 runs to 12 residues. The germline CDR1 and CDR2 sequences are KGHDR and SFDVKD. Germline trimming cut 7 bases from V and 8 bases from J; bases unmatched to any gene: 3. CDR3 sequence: CATRDRVDTIYF. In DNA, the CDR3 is TGTGCCACCAGGGACAGGGTGGACACCATATATTTT.

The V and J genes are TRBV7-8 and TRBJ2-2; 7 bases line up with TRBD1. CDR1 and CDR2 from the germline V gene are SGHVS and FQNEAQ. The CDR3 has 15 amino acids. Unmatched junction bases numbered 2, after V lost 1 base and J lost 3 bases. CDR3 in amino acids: CASSLVTGDTGELFF. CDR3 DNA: TGTGCCAGCAGCTTAGTAACAGGGGACACCGGGGAGCTGTTTTTT. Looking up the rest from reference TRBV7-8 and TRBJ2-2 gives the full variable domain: GAGVSQSPRYKVAKRGQDVALRCDPISGHVSLFWYQQALGQGPEFLTYFQNEAQLDKSGLPSDRFFAERPEGSVSTLKIQRTQQEDSAVYLCASSLVTGDTGELFFGEGSRLTVL.

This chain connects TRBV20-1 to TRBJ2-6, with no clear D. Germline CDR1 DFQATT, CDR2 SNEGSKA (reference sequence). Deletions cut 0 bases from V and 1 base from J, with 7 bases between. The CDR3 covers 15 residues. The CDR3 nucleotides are TGCAGTGCTAGAGATGGGTTATCTGGGGCCAACGTCCTGACTTTC. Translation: CSARDGLSGANVLTF.